This T cell receptor beta chain is drawn from a study of blood T cells in healthy people across ages. This clonotype was counted a few times. Its target is not known. A J-beta primer mix and a sample-barcoded 5' primer were used in a second PCR of roughly 6 to 11 cycles. TCRdb itself ran the 5' RACE reads through MiXCR, one entry per CDR3 protein. The table has fewer than 2 million distinct CDR3 sequences, roughly two fifths seen once. The V end was cut by 0 bases, the J end by 1 base, with 6 bases between. The V gene's germline CDR1 is SGHTA and CDR2 FQGNSA. This CDR3 is built from 14 residues. Study observations and caveats: Observed TCR beta diversity showed a strong correlation with the percentage of naive T cells as measured by flow cytometry. With donor CMV status unknown, expanded clonotype changes were possibly confounded.

Per sample, a minimum of 6 million PBMCs were isolated. The genes are TRBV7-2 and TRBJ1-2; D is unresolved. The origin of this receptor is a human donor in good health. Sequencing was carried out using blood. The CDR3 DNA reads as TGTGCCAGCAGCTTAGCGCGGATTAACTATGGCTACACCTTC. It is translated as CASSLARINYGYTF.